This TCR beta chain was retrieved from a study of CD4+ T cells in melanoma. Concerning this clone itself: Antigen: not known.

Generated by immunoSEQ multiplex PCR, the TCRdb table keeps only in-frame clones and is missing some. Here the sample spans 20,000 to 25,000 clones, approximately 80% being singletons. Notes on the study in general: In melanoma, neoantigen-specific CD4+ T cells reportedly differed in differentiation state.

This receptor was identified in a human donor with melanoma. Sequencing input: cells from a culture (not recorded whether cultured in vitro).

DNA of the CDR3: TGTGCCAGCAGCTCACCCAGGCATAATTCACCCCTCCACTTT. It translates to CASSSPRHNSPLHF. This chain connects TRBV5-6 to TRBJ1-6; D is unresolved. Per the germline V gene, CDR1 is SGHDT and CDR2 is YYEEEE. The CDR3 sequence is 14 residues long. The ends were cut back, 3 bases at V and 5 bases at J, with 9 bases in the middle.